This TCR beta chain was found in a study of blood T cell repertoires in COVID-19. Study summary: PBMCs, B-cell-depleted T cells, or T cells provided the cDNA or gDNA that made up the material.

Authors' processing steps: Amplified reference gene primers provided the basis for estimating nucleated cell counts. Sequencing was performed with immunoSEQ multiplex PCR; in TCRdb, only in-frame clones are kept and a portion is missing. V, J and clone size are those of that table, while D and trimming were read from the DNA. Among roughly 40,000 clones, 79% were seen once, and the ten largest hold approximately 20%. V trimming: 4 bases; J trimming: 4 bases; junction bases outside the gene matches: 3. CDR3 size: 13 residues. Germline V gene lookup returns CDR1 SGHNT and CDR2 YYREEE (reference sequence).

The sequenced material came from peripheral blood. The chain joins TRBV5-4 to TRBJ2-3; TRBD1 aligns across 7 bases. The clonotype originates from a man in his 70s with acute or convalescent COVID-19. The CDR3 bases are TGTGCCAGCAGCGTAACAGGGGCAGATACGCAGTATTTT. This codes for CASSVTGADTQYF. Together with reference TRBV5-4 and TRBJ2-3, the CDR3 gives the full variable domain: ETGVTQSPTHLIKTRGQQVTLRCSSQSGHNTVSWYQQALGQGPQFIFQYYREEENGRGNFPPRFSGLQFPNYSSELNVNALELDDSALYLCASSVTGADTQYFGPGTRLTVL.